Below are 20 T cell receptor beta chains sequenced from a single sample in a study of blood T cell repertoires in COVID-19. TCRdb's copy holds only in-frame clones and misses some; the assay was immunoSEQ multiplex PCR. The sample shows more than 100,000 clones, 82% of them seen only once. Sequencing was done on a sample of peripheral blood. The source of these receptors is a woman between 65 and 79 years old with acute or convalescent COVID-19.

The chain has TRBV7-9 and TRBJ1-2, with D possibly matching TRBD1 (5 bases). Germline V gene data show CDR1 as SEHNR and CDR2 as FQNEAQ (reference sequence). V lost 0 bases and J 4 bases, leaving 15 bases between the germline ends. The CDR3 covers 16 residues. CDR3: CASSLAGLPGGYGYTF. CDR3 coding DNA: TGTGCCAGCAGCTTAGCGGGCCTTCCGGGGGGCTATGGCTACACCTTC.

The table lists this clone with a few counts. The rearrangement uses TRBV18 and TRBJ2-1; 9 positions match TRBD1. The trim removed 3 bases at V and 3 bases at J, leaving 3 bases unmatched. The length of the CDR3 is 15 residues. Germline V gives CDR1 KGHSH, CDR2 LQKENI. In DNA form, the CDR3 reads TGTGCCAGCTCACCTGGGACAGGGCTCTACAATGAGCAGTTCTTC. Its translation: CASSPGTGLYNEQFF.

This sequence joins TRBV5-6 and TRBJ2-5, with 9 bases fitting TRBD2. The trim removed 4 bases at V and 1 base at J, leaving 8 bases unmatched. The germline gives CDR1 SGHDT, CDR2 YYEEEE. This CDR3 contains 16 residues. CDR3 sequence (DNA): TGTGCCAGCAGCGGGAGCGGGGGGACCCTCCAAGAGACCCAGTACTTC. Translated: CASSGSGGTLQETQYF.

The CDR3 loop is CASSRVTGEKYF. The CDR3 nucleotides are TGTGCCAGCAGTCGCGTCACAGGGGAAAAGTACTTC. The V call is TRBV12-3 or TRBV12-4, the J call TRBJ2-5, with 7 positions matching TRBD1. J was trimmed by 12 bases and V by 5 bases; bases with no gene match: 9. This CDR3 has 12 residues.

The rearrangement joins TRBV9 to TRBJ1-2, with D tentatively TRBD1 (6 bases). CDR3 length equals 16 residues. Trimming cost V 5 bases and J 4 bases, with 21 bases left between them. CDR1 and CDR2 (germline): SGDLS, YYNGEE. The DNA for the CDR3 is TGTGCCAGCAGTTTCCAGACAGGACCTCCCCGCTATGGCTACACCTTC. This encodes CASSFQTGPPRYGYTF.

This sequence joins TRBV6-5 and TRBJ2-7; weak D call: TRBD2 (5 bases). Germline V gives CDR1 MNHEY, CDR2 SVGAGI. CDR3 length equals 15 residues. Trimming took off 7 bases at V and 0 bases at J, with 16 bases between the two ends. The CDR3 DNA reads as TGTGCCAGCAAGCTGCTAGCCGTTAGCTCCTACGAGCAGTACGTC. As protein: CASKLLAVSSYEQYV.

To note about this clone: Distinct nucleotide sequences in the sample also encode this CDR3. The chain links TRBV6-5 to TRBJ2-1, with TRBD1 matching over 7 bases. The CDR3 runs 14 residues. Germline V gives CDR1 MNHEY, CDR2 SVGAGI. V lost 6 bases, J lost 4 bases, and 6 bases stayed unmatched. DNA for the CDR3: TGTGCCAGCAGAAGGGACAGAATTTACAATGAGCAGTTCTTC. It yields the protein CASRRDRIYNEQFF.

The chain couples TRBV25-1 to TRBJ1-4; D unresolved. There are 14 residues in the CDR3. Trimming pared 3 bases from V and 0 bases from J, leaving 5 bases between. Germline V gene lookup returns CDR1 MGHDK and CDR2 SYGVNS. The CDR3 nucleotides are TGTGCCAGCAGTGACGGTTCAACTAATGAAAAACTGTTTTTT. It translates to CASSDGSTNEKLFF. The whole variable domain, remainder taken from reference TRBV25-1 and TRBJ1-4, is EADIYQTPRYLVIGTGKKITLECSQTMGHDKMYWYQQDPGMELHLIHYSYGVNSTEKGDLSSESTVSRIRTEHFPLTLESARPSHTSQYLCASSDGSTNEKLFFGSGTQLSVL.

The gene calls are TRBV5-1 and TRBJ1-2; possibly TRBD1 for D (5 bases). V lost 1 base and J 7 bases, leaving 17 bases between the germline ends. The CDR3 is made up of 15 amino acids. From germline, CDR1 is SGHRS and CDR2 YFSETQ. DNA of the CDR3: TGCGCCAGCAGCTTGAGCAGTGGCAGGGAAACTGGCTACACCTTC. It is translated as CASSLSSGRETGYTF. Supplemented by reference TRBV5-1 and TRBJ1-2, the full variable domain reads KAGVTQTPRYLIKTRGQQVTLSCSPISGHRSVSWYQQTPGQGLQFLFEYFSETQRNKGNFPGRFSGRQFSNSRSEMNVSTLELGDSALYLCASSLSSGRETGYTFGSGTRLTVV.

CDR3 nucleotides: TGTGCCAGCAGCCAAGCGTGGGGGCGCGGTTTTGGCTACACCTTC. Translating gives CASSQAWGRGFGYTF. The rearrangement links TRBV3-1 (or the pseudogene TRBV3-2) to TRBJ1-2, with D maybe TRBD1 (6 bases). Germline values: CDR1 LGHDT, CDR2 YNNKEL (reference sequence). This CDR3 region has 15 residues. Between the trimmed V and J ends, which lost 1 base and 7 bases, there was a span of 16 bases.

The chain employs TRBV7-2 and TRBJ1-1; D gene uncertain. The germline gives CDR1 SGHTA, CDR2 FQGNSA. The CDR3 length is 14 residues. The ends were cut back, 8 bases at V and 3 bases at J, with 16 bases in the middle. DNA for the CDR3: TGTGCCAGCTCTCGCCGGGGTAGGGACACTGAAGCTTTCTTT. Translation: CASSRRGRDTEAFF. Combining the CDR3 with reference TRBV7-2 and TRBJ1-1 gives the whole variable domain GAGVSQSPSNKVTEKGKDVELRCDPISGHTALYWYRQSLGQGLEFLIYFQGNSAPDKSGLPSDRFSAERTGGSVSTLTIQRTQQEDSAVYLCASSRRGRDTEAFFGQGTRLTVV.

The chain couples TRBV10-3 to TRBJ1-2; 7 bases map to TRBD1. The CDR3 is made up of 14 amino acids. After removal of 0 bases from V and 5 bases from J, the junction contained 3 bases not matched to a gene. The germline V gene has CDR1 ENHRY and CDR2 SYGVKD. In DNA form, the CDR3 reads TGTGCCATCAGTGAGTCGGGCAGGGGGTATGGCTACACCTTC. It codes for CAISESGRGYGYTF.

A few counts support this clone. The chain joins TRBV20-1 to TRBJ1-6; D possibly corresponds to TRBD1 (5 bases). The CDR3 is made up of 11 amino acids. The germline CDR1 and CDR2 sequences are DFQATT and SNEGSKA (reference sequence). V lost 3 bases, J lost 15 bases, and 12 bases lay in between. CDR3: CSASQGSYLHF. The DNA for the CDR3 is TGCAGTGCTAGTCAGGGTAGTTACCTCCACTTT.

The chain employs TRBV12-3 or TRBV12-4 and TRBJ2-3; possible D gene TRBD2, 5 bases. This CDR3 has 13 residues. V was pared by 7 bases and J by 7 bases, with 15 bases between. CDR3 DNA: TGTGCCAGCACCCCGGACTCTGCCAATACGCAGTATTTT. Translating it yields CASTPDSANTQYF.

The chain employs TRBV7-9 and TRBJ1-5; 8 bases line up with TRBD1. Germline loops: CDR1 SEHNR, CDR2 FQNEAQ (reference sequence). Trimming took 5 bases from V and 11 from J; bases not matched to a gene: 5. This CDR3 has 12 residues. The CDR3 region is CASSQTGGAQHF. The CDR3 nucleotides are TGTGCCAGCAGCCAAACAGGGGGAGCCCAGCATTTT.

This chain uses TRBV6-5 with TRBJ2-1, with a tentative D call TRBD2 (6 bases). Germline loops: CDR1 MNHEY, CDR2 SVGAGI. CDR3 length equals 13 residues. The ends were cut back, 6 bases at V and 6 bases at J, with 12 bases in the middle. The CDR3 nucleotides are TGTGCCAGCAGCCTCGGGGGACGCAATGAGCAGTTCTTC. This encodes CASSLGGRNEQFF.

In this sample, this clone turned up a few times. The V and J genes are TRBV2 and TRBJ1-6, with 10 bases identical to TRBD1. The CDR3 has 15 residues. Germline V CDR1 and CDR2: SNHLY, FYNNEI. With 8 bases clipped from V and 10 bases from J, the junction kept 11 bases outside the gene matches. The CDR3 region is CASQREGQGRSPLHF. The CDR3 coding sequence is TGTGCCAGCCAGCGTGAGGGACAGGGGAGATCACCCCTCCACTTT.

The chain has TRBV5-6 and TRBJ2-5, with D perhaps TRBD2 (6 bases). The V end lost 2 bases, the J end lost 5 bases, and 10 bases lay between the germline ends. This CDR3 has 13 amino acids. The germline V gene encodes CDR1 SGHDT and CDR2 YYEEEE. DNA for the CDR3: TGTGCCAGCAGCTTCGGAGGGCTTGAGACCCAGTACTTC. Translating it yields CASSFGGLETQYF.

The genes are TRBV3-1 (or the pseudogene TRBV3-2) and TRBJ2-7; D is perhaps TRBD1 (5 bases). CDR1 and CDR2 (germline): LGHDT, YNNKEL (reference sequence). V lost 2 bases to trimming and J lost 3 bases, with 14 bases between them. This CDR3 spans 15 amino acids. The DNA of the CDR3 is TGTGCCAGCAGCCAAAACCTTGGGGCTAGCTACGAGCAGTACTTC. It translates to CASSQNLGASYEQYF.

This chain links TRBV27 with TRBJ1-2; 10 bases fit TRBD1. Germline assignment: CDR1 MNHEY and CDR2 SMNVEV (reference sequence). The ends lost 5 bases at V and 8 bases at J; junction bases unmatched: 8. The CDR3 has 14 amino acids. The CDR3 bases are TGTGCCAGCAGTCTAGGACAGGGGGGTTTAGGCTACACCTTC. Its translation: CASSLGQGGLGYTF.